This T cell receptor (beta chain) was captured in a study of blood T cell repertoires in COVID-19. Study-level information: Sources were T cells, B-cell-depleted T cells, or PBMCs; the material itself was cDNA or gDNA.

This clone was observed a few times. The CDR3 runs 14 residues. The germline V gene encodes CDR1 SGDLS and CDR2 YYNGEE. Between the trimmed V and J ends, which lost 0 bases and 0 bases, there was a span of 5 bases. Some clones are missing from TCRdb's copy, which holds only in-frame ones; the method was immunoSEQ multiplex PCR. The sample lists around 110,000 clones; 80% were seen once. The genes are TRBV9 and TRBJ2-3; unclear D gene. The origin of this receptor is a man between 65 and 80 years old with acute or convalescent COVID-19. Sequenced material: peripheral blood. The CDR3 protein is CASSVGPSTDTQYF. In DNA, the CDR3 is TGTGCCAGCAGCGTAGGGCCAAGCACAGATACGCAGTATTTT.